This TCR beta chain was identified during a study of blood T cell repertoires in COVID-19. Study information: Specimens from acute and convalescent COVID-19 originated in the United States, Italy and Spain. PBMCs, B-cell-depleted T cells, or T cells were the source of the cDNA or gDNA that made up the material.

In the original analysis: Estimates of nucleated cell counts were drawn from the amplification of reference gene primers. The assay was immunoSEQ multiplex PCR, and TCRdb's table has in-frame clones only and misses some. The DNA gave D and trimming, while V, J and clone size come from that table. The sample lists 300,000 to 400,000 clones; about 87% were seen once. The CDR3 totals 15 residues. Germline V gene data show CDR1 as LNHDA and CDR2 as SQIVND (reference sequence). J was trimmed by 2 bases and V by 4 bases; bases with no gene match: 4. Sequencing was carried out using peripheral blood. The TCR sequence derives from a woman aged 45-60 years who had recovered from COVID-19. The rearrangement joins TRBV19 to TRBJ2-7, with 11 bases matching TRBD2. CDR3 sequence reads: CASSTGTSGPYEQYF. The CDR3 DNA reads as TGTGCCAGTAGTACCGGGACTAGCGGCCCCTACGAGCAGTACTTC.